This T cell receptor (beta chain) is from a study of T cell clones after liver transplantation. Across the study: HCV positivity affected three of eight recipients; the rest lacked autoimmune or viral indications.

This CDR3 contains 15 residues. Germline V gene lookup returns CDR1 SEHNR and CDR2 FQNEAQ (reference sequence). The J segment lost 5 bases and the V segment lost 5 bases, leaving 10 bases of the junction unmatched. Findings and caveats of the study: Conclusions were preliminary, with small, heterogeneous patient groups. The donor-reactive repertoire was only partly measurable in a couple of subjects, lacking donor cells.

With respect to this clone: The antigen is not known.

Sequencing was performed with immunoSEQ multiplex PCR; in TCRdb, only in-frame clones are kept and a portion is missing. Of more than 95,000 clones detected, about nine tenths appear once; the ten largest clones hold 0.65% to 0.85%. V gene TRBV7-9 combines with J gene TRBJ2-5; 8 nucleotides match TRBD1. The source is a human patient who received a liver transplant. Some T cells may possibly be graft donor cells. Specimen: CD4+ T cells from blood, collected 12 months after liver transplant. DNA for the CDR3: TGTGCCAGCAGCCCCCTGACAGGGGCGGGGGAGACCCAGTACTTC. Protein sequence: CASSPLTGAGETQYF.